The clone carrying this T cell receptor (beta chain) appeared many times. Antigen specificity is unknown. From the germline J gene comes the end of the CDR3, since the read stops 3 residues before it. This sample was taken from a study of T cell clonality in common variable immunodeficiency. Profiling relied on immunoSEQ multiplex PCR, and the TCRdb table lists in-frame clones only, not all of them. Singletons are absent from the sample, which has some 40,000 clones. Study-wide points: Reportedly, TCR beta sequences from common variable immunodeficiency showed fewer deletions and N-nucleotide insertions. Compared with controls, CVID subjects had fewer shared TCRbeta clones.

Trimming took 7 bases from V and 2 from J; bases not matched to a gene: 4. The CDR3 length is 13 residues. Looked up from germline, CDR1 is MNHEY and CDR2 is SVGEGT. Sequences were obtained from peripheral blood mononuclear cells. The chain combines TRBV6-2 or TRBV6-3 with TRBJ1-2; 7 bases align to TRBD1. The receptor's source is a person between 18 and 75 years old in good health. This CDR3 reads CASTPGGNYGYTF. Partial CDR3 DNA: TGTGCCAGCACCCCAGGGGGAAACTATGGC.